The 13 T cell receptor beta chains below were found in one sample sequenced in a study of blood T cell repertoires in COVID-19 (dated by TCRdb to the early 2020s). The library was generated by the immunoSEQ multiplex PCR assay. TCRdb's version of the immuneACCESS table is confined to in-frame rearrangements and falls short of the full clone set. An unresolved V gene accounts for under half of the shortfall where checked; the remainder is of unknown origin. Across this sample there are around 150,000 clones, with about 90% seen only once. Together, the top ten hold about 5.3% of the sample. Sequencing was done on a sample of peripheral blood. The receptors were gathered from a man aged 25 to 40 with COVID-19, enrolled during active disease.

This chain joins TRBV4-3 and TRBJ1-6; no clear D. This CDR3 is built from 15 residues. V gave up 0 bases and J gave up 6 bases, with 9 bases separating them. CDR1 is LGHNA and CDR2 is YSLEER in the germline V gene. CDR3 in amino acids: CASSQDAAINSPLHF. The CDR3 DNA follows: TGCGCCAGCAGCCAAGATGCGGCCATTAATTCACCCCTCCACTTT.

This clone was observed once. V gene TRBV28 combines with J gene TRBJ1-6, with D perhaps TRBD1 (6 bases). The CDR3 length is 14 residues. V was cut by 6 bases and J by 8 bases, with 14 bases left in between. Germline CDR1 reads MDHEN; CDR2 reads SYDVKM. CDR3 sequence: CASRGARGYSPLHF. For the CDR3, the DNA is TGTGCCAGCAGGGGGGCCAGGGGTTATTCACCCCTCCACTTT.

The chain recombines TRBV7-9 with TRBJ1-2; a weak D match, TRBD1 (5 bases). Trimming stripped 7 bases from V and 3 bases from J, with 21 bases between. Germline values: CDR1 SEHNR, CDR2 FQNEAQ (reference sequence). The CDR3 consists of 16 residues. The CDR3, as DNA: TGTGCCAGCATCCGGTGGGAGGACATAGAAGACTATGGCTACACCTTC. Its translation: CASIRWEDIEDYGYTF.

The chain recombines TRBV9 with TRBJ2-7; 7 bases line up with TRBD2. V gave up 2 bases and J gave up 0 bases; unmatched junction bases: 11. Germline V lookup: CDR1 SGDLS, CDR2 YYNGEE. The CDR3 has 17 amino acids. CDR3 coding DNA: TGTGCCAGCAGCGTGGGGGAGGGGAGCGGTTACTCCTACGAGCAGTACTTC. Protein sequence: CASSVGEGSGYSYEQYF.

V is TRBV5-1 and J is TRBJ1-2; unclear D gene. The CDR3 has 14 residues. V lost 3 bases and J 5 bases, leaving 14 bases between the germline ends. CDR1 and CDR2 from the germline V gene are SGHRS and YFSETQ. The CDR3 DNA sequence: TGCGCCAGCAGCTCGGAACCGGGAGCATATGGCTACACCTTC. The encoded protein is CASSSEPGAYGYTF.

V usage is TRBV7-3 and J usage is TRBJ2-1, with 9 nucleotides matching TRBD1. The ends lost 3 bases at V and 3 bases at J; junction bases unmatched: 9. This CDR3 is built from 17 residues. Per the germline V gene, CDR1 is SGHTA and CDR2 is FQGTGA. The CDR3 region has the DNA TGTGCCAGCAGCTTCCCGACCGGGACAGGGAACTACAATGAGCAGTTCTTC. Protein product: CASSFPTGTGNYNEQFF.

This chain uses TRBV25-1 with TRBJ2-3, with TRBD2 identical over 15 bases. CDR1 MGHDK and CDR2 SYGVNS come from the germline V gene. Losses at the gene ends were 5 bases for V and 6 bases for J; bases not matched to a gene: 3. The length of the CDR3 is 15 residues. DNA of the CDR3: TGTGCCAGCAGTTTAGGGACTAGCGGGAGGGATACGCAGTATTTT. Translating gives CASSLGTSGRDTQYF.

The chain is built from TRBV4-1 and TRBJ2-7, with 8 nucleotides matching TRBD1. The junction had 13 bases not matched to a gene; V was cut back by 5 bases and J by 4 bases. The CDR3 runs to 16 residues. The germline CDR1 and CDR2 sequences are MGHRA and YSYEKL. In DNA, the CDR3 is TGCGCCAGCAGCTCGTGGCGAGGACAGGGACCTTACGAGCAGTACTTC. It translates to CASSSWRGQGPYEQYF.

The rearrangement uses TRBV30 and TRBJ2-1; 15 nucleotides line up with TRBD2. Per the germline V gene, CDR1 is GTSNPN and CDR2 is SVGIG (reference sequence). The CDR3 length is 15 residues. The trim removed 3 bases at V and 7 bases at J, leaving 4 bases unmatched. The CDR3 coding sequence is TGTGCCTGGAGGAGGACTAGCGGGGGGGCAAATGAGCAGTTCTTC. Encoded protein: CAWRRTSGGANEQFF.

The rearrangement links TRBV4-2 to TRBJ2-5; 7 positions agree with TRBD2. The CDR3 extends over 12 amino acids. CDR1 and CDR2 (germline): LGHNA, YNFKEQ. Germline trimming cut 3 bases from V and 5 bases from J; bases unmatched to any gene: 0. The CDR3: CASSQGGETQYF. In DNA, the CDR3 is TGTGCCAGCAGCCAGGGGGGGGAGACCCAGTACTTC.

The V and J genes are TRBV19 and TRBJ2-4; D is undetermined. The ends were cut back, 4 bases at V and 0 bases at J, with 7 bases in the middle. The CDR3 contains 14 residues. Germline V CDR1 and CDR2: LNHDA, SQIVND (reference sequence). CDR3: CASSNSVAKNIQYF. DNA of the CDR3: TGTGCCAGTAGTAATTCCGTAGCCAAAAACATTCAGTACTTC.

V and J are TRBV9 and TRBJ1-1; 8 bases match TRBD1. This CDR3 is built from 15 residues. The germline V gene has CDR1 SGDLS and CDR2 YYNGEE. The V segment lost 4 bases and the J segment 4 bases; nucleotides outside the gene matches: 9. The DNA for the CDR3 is TGTGCCAGCAGCTCTCCCAGGGGGCAGAGCACTGAAGCTTTCTTT. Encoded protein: CASSSPRGQSTEAFF.

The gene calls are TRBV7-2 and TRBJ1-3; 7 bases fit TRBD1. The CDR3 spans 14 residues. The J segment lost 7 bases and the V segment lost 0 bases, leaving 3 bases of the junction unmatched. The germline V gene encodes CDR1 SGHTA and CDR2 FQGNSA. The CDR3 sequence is CASSLAQGTNTIYF. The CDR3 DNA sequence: TGTGCCAGCAGCTTAGCACAGGGGACCAACACCATATATTTT.